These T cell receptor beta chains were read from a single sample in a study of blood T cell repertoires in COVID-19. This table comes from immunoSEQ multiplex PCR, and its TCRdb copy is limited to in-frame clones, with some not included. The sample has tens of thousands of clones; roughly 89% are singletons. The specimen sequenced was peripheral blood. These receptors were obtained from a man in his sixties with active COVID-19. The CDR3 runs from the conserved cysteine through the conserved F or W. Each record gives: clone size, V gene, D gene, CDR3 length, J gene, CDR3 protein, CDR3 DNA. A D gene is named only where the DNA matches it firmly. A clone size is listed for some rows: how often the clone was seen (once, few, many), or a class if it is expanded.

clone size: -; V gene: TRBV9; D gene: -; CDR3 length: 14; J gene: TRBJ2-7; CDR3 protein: CASSAGGGTREQYF; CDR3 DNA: TGTGCCAGCAGCGCGGGTGGGGGGACGCGCGAGCAGTACTTC
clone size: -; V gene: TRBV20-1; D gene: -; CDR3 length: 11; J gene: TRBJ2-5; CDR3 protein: CSGSGQETQYF; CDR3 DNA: TGCAGTGGGAGCGGACAAGAGACCCAGTACTTC
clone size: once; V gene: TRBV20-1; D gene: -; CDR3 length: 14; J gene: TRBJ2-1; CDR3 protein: CSASVPGHYNEQFF; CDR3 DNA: TGCAGTGCTAGTGTTCCGGGACACTACAATGAGCAGTTCTTC
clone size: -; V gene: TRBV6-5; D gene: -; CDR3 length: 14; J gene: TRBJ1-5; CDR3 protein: CASSYRGSNQPQHF; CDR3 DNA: TGTGCCAGCAGTTACCGGGGTAGCAATCAGCCCCAGCATTTT
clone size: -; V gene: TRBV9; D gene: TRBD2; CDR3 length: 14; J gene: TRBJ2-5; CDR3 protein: CASSTLAGEETQYF; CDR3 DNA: TGTGCCAGCAGCACATTAGCGGGAGAAGAGACCCAGTACTTC
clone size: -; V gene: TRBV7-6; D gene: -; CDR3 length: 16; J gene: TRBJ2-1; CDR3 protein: CASSLPFVSSYNEQFF; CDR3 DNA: TGTGCCAGCAGCCTTCCCTTCGTGAGCTCCTACAATGAGCAGTTCTTC
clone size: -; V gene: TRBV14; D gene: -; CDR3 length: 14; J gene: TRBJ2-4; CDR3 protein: CASSQGGGRNIQYF; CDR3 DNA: TGTGCCAGCAGCCAAGGGGGCGGAAGAAACATTCAGTACTTC
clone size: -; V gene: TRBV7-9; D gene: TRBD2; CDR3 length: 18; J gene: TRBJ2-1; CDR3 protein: CASSLGVKRGSSYNEQFF; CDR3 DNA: TGTGCCAGCAGCCTAGGGGTAAAGCGGGGGAGCTCCTACAATGAGCAGTTCTTC
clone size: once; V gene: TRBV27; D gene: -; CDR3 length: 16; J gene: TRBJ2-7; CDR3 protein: CASSLFLLVSPREQYF; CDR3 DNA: TGTGCCAGCAGCTTATTCCTACTAGTCTCTCCCCGCGAGCAGTACTTC
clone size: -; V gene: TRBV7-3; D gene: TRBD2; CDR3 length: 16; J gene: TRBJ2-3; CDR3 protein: CASSSGLKGSTDTQYF; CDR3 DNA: TGTGCCAGCAGCTCGGGACTAAAAGGGAGCACAGATACGCAGTATTTT
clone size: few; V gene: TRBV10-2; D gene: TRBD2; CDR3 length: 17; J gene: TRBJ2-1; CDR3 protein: CASGELAGKKSYNEQFF; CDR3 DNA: TGCGCCAGCGGGGAACTAGCGGGAAAAAAGTCCTACAATGAGCAGTTCTTC
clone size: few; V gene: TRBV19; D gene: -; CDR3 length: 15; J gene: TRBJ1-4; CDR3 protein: CASSIGGGRGEKLFF; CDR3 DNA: TGTGCCAGTAGTATTGGCGGGGGGCGCGGTGAAAAACTGTTTTTT
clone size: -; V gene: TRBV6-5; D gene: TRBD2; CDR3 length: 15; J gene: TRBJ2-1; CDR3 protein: CASSRTSGSYNEQFF; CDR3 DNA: TGTGCCAGCAGCCGGACTAGCGGTTCCTACAATGAGCAGTTCTTC
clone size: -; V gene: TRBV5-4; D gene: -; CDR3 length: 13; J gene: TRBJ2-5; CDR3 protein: CASSLARQETQYF; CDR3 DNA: TGTGCCAGCAGCTTGGCCAGACAAGAGACCCAGTACTTC
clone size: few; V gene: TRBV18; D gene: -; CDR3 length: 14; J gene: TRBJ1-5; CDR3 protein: CASSRDRSHGPQHF; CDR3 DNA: TGTGCCAGCTCACGAGACAGGTCCCATGGGCCCCAGCATTTT
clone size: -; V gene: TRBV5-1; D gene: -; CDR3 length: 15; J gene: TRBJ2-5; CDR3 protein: CASSLQDWGQETQYF; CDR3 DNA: TGCGCCAGCAGCTTGCAGGACTGGGGACAAGAGACCCAGTACTTC
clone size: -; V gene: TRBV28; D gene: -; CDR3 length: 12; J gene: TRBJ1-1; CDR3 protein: CASRRQNTEAFF; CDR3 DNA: TGTGCCAGCAGAAGACAGAACACTGAAGCTTTCTTT
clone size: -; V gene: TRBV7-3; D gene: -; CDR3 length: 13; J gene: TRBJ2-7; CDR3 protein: CASSSIPDGEQYF; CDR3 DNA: TGTGCCAGCAGCTCCATCCCTGACGGGGAGCAGTACTTC
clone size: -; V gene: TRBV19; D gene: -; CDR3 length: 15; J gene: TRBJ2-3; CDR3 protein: CASSINSASTDTQYF; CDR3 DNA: TGTGCCAGTAGTATTAATAGCGCTAGCACAGATACGCAGTATTTT
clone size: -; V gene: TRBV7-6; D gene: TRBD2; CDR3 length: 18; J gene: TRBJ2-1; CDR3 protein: CASSLTSSGTSGYNEQFF; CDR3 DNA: TGTGCCAGCAGCTTAACCTCCTCCGGGACTAGCGGTTACAATGAGCAGTTCTTC
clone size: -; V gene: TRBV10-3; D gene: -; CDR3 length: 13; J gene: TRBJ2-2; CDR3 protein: CATRGAYGGELFF; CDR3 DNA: TGTGCCACCCGGGGGGCGTACGGCGGGGAGCTGTTTTTT
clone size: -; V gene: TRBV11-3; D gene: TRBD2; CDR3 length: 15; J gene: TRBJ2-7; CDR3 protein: CASSRGTSGAYEQYF; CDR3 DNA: TGTGCCAGCAGCCGAGGGACTAGCGGTGCCTACGAGCAGTACTTC